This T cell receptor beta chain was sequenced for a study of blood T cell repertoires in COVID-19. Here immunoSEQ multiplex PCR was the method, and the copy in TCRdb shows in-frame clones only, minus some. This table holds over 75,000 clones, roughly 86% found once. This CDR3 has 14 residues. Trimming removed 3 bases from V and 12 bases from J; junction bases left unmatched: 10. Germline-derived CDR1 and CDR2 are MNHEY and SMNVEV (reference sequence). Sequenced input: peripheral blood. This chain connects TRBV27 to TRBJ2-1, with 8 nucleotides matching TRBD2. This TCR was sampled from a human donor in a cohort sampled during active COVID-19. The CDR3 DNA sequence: TGTGCCAGCAGTTTGGGACTAGGAGCCGTGCGGCAGTTCTTC. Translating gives CASSLGLGAVRQFF.